This T cell receptor (beta chain) came from a study of T cell repertoires in cytomegalovirus infection. Study-level background: Selected CMV epitopes included recently identified HLA-C-restricted ones as well as well-studied HLA-B-restricted ones. From public TCR beta signatures came an indication of both CMV infection and matching HLA type.

TCRdb fed the reads into MiXCR, producing one record per CDR3 protein. The data contain about 920,000 distinct CDR3 sequences, 25% to 40% of them singletons. To note about this clonotype: Its matching antigen is unknown.

Trimming took 0 bases from V and 2 from J, leaving 11 bases between them. The CDR3 is 14 residues long. Per germline, CDR1 DFQATT and CDR2 SNEGSKA (reference sequence). The chain joins TRBV20-1 to TRBJ2-7, with D perhaps being TRBD1 or TRBD2 (6 bases each). The clonotype comes from a human donor in good health (CMV status not recorded). Some clones in this sample may be carry-over from other donors' samples. Sequencing used cultured CD8+ T cells from PBMCs, obtained from culture after CMV antigen stimulation. CDR3 in DNA: TGCAGTGCTAGAGAAGGGGGGCTTACCTACGAGCAGTACTTC. Its translation: CSAREGGLTYEQYF.